A selection of T cell receptor beta chains follows, all from one sample in a study of T cell repertoires in cytomegalovirus infection. Each CDR3 protein gets one entry after TCRdb re-called the reads with MiXCR. This table holds some 150,000 distinct CDR3 sequences, around a quarter found once. Sequenced material: PBMCs. Every receptor here comes from a human donor in good health (CMV status not recorded). Some clones in this sample may be carry-over from other donors' samples. Each CDR3 is given with its conserved first and last residue. The D gene is left open where the match is weak. Not every row has a clone size; where given, it reads once, few, many or a size class.

DNA: TGCAGCGTTGCTGAAGATGAGCAGTTCTTC
CDR3: CSVAEDEQFF
J: TRBJ2-1
D: NA
V: TRBV29-1
size: NA

DNA: TGTGCCAGCAGCGCCGGACAGGGTTCACCCCTCCACTTT
CDR3: CASSAGQGSPLHF
J: TRBJ1-6
D: TRBD1
V: TRBV7-9
size: once

DNA: TGTGCCAGCAGCTTGGCTGAAGGGAACAACAGGGTCTACGAGCAGTACTTC
CDR3: CASSLAEGNNRVYEQYF
J: TRBJ2-7
D: NA
V: TRBV7-6
size: NA

DNA: TGTGCCAGCAGCTCGGACCTAATCAGTGTCTACGAGCAGTACTTC
CDR3: CASSSDLISVYEQYF
J: TRBJ2-7
D: NA
V: TRBV5-5
size: NA

DNA: TGTGCCAGCAGTTCGGCCCCAGGGACTGAAGCTTTCTTT
CDR3: CASSSAPGTEAFF
J: TRBJ1-1
D: NA
V: TRBV28
size: NA

DNA: TGTGCCAGCAGTTTTTGGGACCGAGACACTGAAGCTTTCTTT
CDR3: CASSFWDRDTEAFF
J: TRBJ1-1
D: NA
V: TRBV28
size: few

DNA: TGTGCCAGCACTCCACTAGCGGGAGTCATAGAGCAGTACTTC
CDR3: CASTPLAGVIEQYF
J: TRBJ2-7
D: TRBD2
V: TRBV6-6
size: many

DNA: TGTGCCAGCAGCTTGTCGGGAAAGCAAGAGACCCAGTACTTC
CDR3: CASSLSGKQETQYF
J: TRBJ2-5
D: NA
V: TRBV7-9
size: NA

DNA: TGTGCCAGCAGCTCCACAGGGTTCGAGCAGTACTTC
CDR3: CASSSTGFEQYF
J: TRBJ2-7
D: NA
V: TRBV12-3/TRBV12-4
size: few

DNA: TGCGCCAGCACCGAGGACGGAGCTCGCTATGGCTACACCTTC
CDR3: CASTEDGARYGYTF
J: TRBJ1-2
D: NA
V: TRBV5-1
size: NA

DNA: TGTGCCAGCACTCCCCCGGACAGGGTCGACGAGCAGTACTTC
CDR3: CASTPPDRVDEQYF
J: TRBJ2-7
D: TRBD1
V: TRBV25-1
size: NA

DNA: TGTGCCAGCGGCCCGGGAGGAGGGACCGGGGAGCTGTTTTTT
CDR3: CASGPGGGTGELFF
J: TRBJ2-2
D: TRBD2
V: TRBV28
size: many

DNA: TGTGCCAGCAGCCACGGGACCGCGGGGAACACTGAAGCTTTCTTT
CDR3: CASSHGTAGNTEAFF
J: TRBJ1-1
D: NA
V: TRBV7-2
size: many

DNA: TGCAGTGCAACCAGACAGGAGACTTCCTACGAGCAGTACTTC
CDR3: CSATRQETSYEQYF
J: TRBJ2-7
D: NA
V: TRBV20-1
size: NA

DNA: TGTGCCAGCAGCTTCTTCATCGGGATTCACAGAACGGGGGAAACCCCTGAAGCTTTCTTT
CDR3: CASSFFIGIHRTGETPEAFF
J: TRBJ1-1
D: NA
V: TRBV7-4
size: NA

DNA: TGTGCCAGCAGTCGACAGGGGGCGCAGGGGGAGACCCAGTACTTC
CDR3: CASSRQGAQGETQYF
J: TRBJ2-5
D: TRBD1
V: TRBV2
size: NA

DNA: TGTGCCAGCAGTTTGACTAGCGGGGTCGAGACCCAGTACTTC
CDR3: CASSLTSGVETQYF
J: TRBJ2-5
D: TRBD2
V: TRBV27
size: many

DNA: TGTGCCTGGAGTAGGGGGGGCTCCTACAATGAGCAGTTCTTC
CDR3: CAWSRGGSYNEQFF
J: TRBJ2-1
D: NA
V: TRBV30
size: NA

DNA: TGTGCCAGCAGTTACTCGGCAGGGTTAGGTGAGCAGTTCTTC
CDR3: CASSYSAGLGEQFF
J: TRBJ2-1
D: NA
V: TRBV6-2/TRBV6-3
size: few

DNA: TGTGCCACCAGTGACCGGACTAGCCTTAGCACAGATACGCAGTATTTT
CDR3: CATSDRTSLSTDTQYF
J: TRBJ2-3
D: TRBD2
V: TRBV24-1
size: few

DNA: TGTGCCTGTGGGGCGTATGAGCAGTTCTTC
CDR3: CACGAYEQFF
J: TRBJ2-1
D: NA
V: TRBV30
size: NA

DNA: TGTGCCAGCAGCCCCCGTGGGCGGGAGATCACAGATACGCAGTATTTT
CDR3: CASSPRGREITDTQYF
J: TRBJ2-3
D: TRBD2
V: TRBV13
size: many

DNA: TGTGCCAGCAGTTCCTTAGGGTCTGGGGCCAACGTCCTGACTTTC
CDR3: CASSSLGSGANVLTF
J: TRBJ2-6
D: NA
V: TRBV27
size: few

DNA: TGCGCCAGCAGCCAAGATCCCCGAAGGGAGACCCAGTACTTC
CDR3: CASSQDPRRETQYF
J: TRBJ2-5
D: NA
V: TRBV4-1
size: NA

DNA: TGCAGTGCTAGAGATAGCCGGACTAGCGGGGGAGATACGCAGTATTTT
CDR3: CSARDSRTSGGDTQYF
J: TRBJ2-3
D: TRBD2
V: TRBV20-1
size: NA

DNA: TGTGCCGGCAGCCAAACGCGAGAAGCTTTCTTT
CDR3: CAGSQTREAFF
J: TRBJ1-1
D: NA
V: TRBV14
size: NA

DNA: TGTGCCAGCAGCCAACGGGACATGAACACTGAAGCTTTCTTT
CDR3: CASSQRDMNTEAFF
J: TRBJ1-1
D: NA
V: TRBV7-9
size: many

DNA: TGCGCCAGCAGCCGCGAGGGGGCCAGGAACTACGAGCAGTACTTC
CDR3: CASSREGARNYEQYF
J: TRBJ2-7
D: TRBD1
V: TRBV4-1
size: NA

DNA: TGCAGCGTTGTAAGGGCCTATAACACTGAAGCTTTCTTT
CDR3: CSVVRAYNTEAFF
J: TRBJ1-1
D: NA
V: TRBV29-1
size: NA

DNA: TGTGCCAGCAGTTTTGTCTCTGTGACCCCAGATACGCAGTATTTT
CDR3: CASSFVSVTPDTQYF
J: TRBJ2-3
D: NA
V: TRBV12-3/TRBV12-4
size: many

DNA: TGCAGTGCTAGACGGCAGGGAAGCGGGTCAAGTCAGCCCCAGCATTTT
CDR3: CSARRQGSGSSQPQHF
J: TRBJ1-5
D: NA
V: TRBV20-1
size: NA

DNA: TGTGCCAGCAGCTCAGGGGGACAGGGACCCGCCGACTATGGCTACACCTTC
CDR3: CASSSGGQGPADYGYTF
J: TRBJ1-2
D: TRBD1
V: TRBV11-2
size: many

DNA: TGTGCCAGCAGTTTATCAGGGAACTACGAGCAGTACTTC
CDR3: CASSLSGNYEQYF
J: TRBJ2-7
D: NA
V: TRBV28
size: NA

DNA: TGTGCCAGCAGTTTTAGTACTTACGAGCAGTACTTC
CDR3: CASSFSTYEQYF
J: TRBJ2-7
D: NA
V: TRBV12-3/TRBV12-4
size: many

DNA: TGTGCCAGCAGCTTTTCCGGGGCGAACTCCTACGAGCAGTACTTC
CDR3: CASSFSGANSYEQYF
J: TRBJ2-7
D: NA
V: TRBV7-2
size: many

DNA: TGCAGTGCTACCCGGGACAGGGAGGTCAATCGGCCCCAGCATTTT
CDR3: CSATRDREVNRPQHF
J: TRBJ1-5
D: TRBD1
V: TRBV20-1
size: NA

DNA: TGTGCCAGCAGTTTGGGCGGGGTGGGGTACGAGCAGTACTTC
CDR3: CASSLGGVGYEQYF
J: TRBJ2-7
D: NA
V: TRBV6-5
size: many

DNA: TGTGCCAGCTCCGAGGGGCAGGGCCGGGATACGCAGTATTTT
CDR3: CASSEGQGRDTQYF
J: TRBJ2-3
D: NA
V: TRBV2
size: NA

DNA: TGTGCCAGCAGCCTGGAGGGGGGGGGGCGCCGAACTGAAGCTTTCTTT
CDR3: CASSLEGGGRRTEAFF
J: TRBJ1-1
D: NA
V: TRBV5-4
size: NA

DNA: TGCGCCAGCAGCCAAGATTCCGGACAGGGGGTGAAAATGAACACTGAAGCTTTCTTT
CDR3: CASSQDSGQGVKMNTEAFF
J: TRBJ1-1
D: TRBD1
V: TRBV4-1
size: few

DNA: TGCGCCAGCAGCGAGACAGGGGGTACTGAAGCTTTCTTT
CDR3: CASSETGGTEAFF
J: TRBJ1-1
D: TRBD1
V: TRBV5-1
size: few

DNA: TGTGCCAGCAGCCCCGGCGGTCCGACAGGGGTCGGGGCCAACGTCCTGACTTTC
CDR3: CASSPGGPTGVGANVLTF
J: TRBJ2-6
D: TRBD1
V: TRBV7-8
size: few

DNA: TGTGCCAGCAGCTTAGAGGGAGGACAGCGACAGGAGACCCAGTACTTC
CDR3: CASSLEGGQRQETQYF
J: TRBJ2-5
D: NA
V: TRBV7-6
size: many

DNA: TGTGCCAGCAGCCGAAATAAGGGAATTGGGAGCGAGCAGTACTTC
CDR3: CASSRNKGIGSEQYF
J: TRBJ2-7
D: NA
V: TRBV14
size: NA

DNA: TGTGCCAGCAAACGTCCAGGGGAAGAGACCCAGTACTTC
CDR3: CASKRPGEETQYF
J: TRBJ2-5
D: NA
V: TRBV12-3/TRBV12-4
size: NA

DNA: TGTGCCAGCAGCTCCAGAGAGGGGGGGGGTGAAAAACTGTTTTTT
CDR3: CASSSREGGGEKLFF
J: TRBJ1-4
D: NA
V: TRBV7-8
size: many